This T cell receptor (beta chain) was sequenced during a study of cytomegalovirus exposure and HLA in healthy donors. For the study at large: Later analysis reported that the 120 or so validation repertoires shared the platform of the approximately 620 first-cohort repertoires.

This clone was detected once. Trimming pared 3 bases from V and 5 bases from J, leaving 17 bases between. CDR3 size: 15 residues. Germline CDR1 is MDHEN and CDR2 is SYDVKM. The assay was immunoSEQ multiplex PCR, and TCRdb's table has in-frame clones only and misses some. The table has about 160,000 clones, roughly 90% seen once. Sequencing was performed on PBMCs. The origin of this receptor is a woman in her twenties or thirties in good health and CMV-seronegative. The V gene is TRBV28, the J gene TRBJ2-7; a possible D gene is TRBD1 (6 bases). CDR3 protein: CASSFVGANSHEQYF. The CDR3 coding sequence is TGTGCCAGCAGTTTTGTGGGGGCTAACAGCCACGAGCAGTACTTC.